This T cell receptor beta chain was documented in a study of blood T cells in healthy people across ages. Study-wide results and caveats: Possibly confounding the expanded clonotype changes was the fact that donor CMV status was unknown.

A second roughly 6 to 11 cycle PCR used barcoded and J-beta primers. TCRdb recomputed calls from the 5' RACE reads with MiXCR, one row per CDR3 protein. This table holds around 1,600,000 distinct CDR3 sequences, less than 45% found once. Turning to this clonotype: Antigen specificity is unknown.

The origin of this receptor is a young woman in good health. The material sequenced was blood.

The CDR3 nucleotides are TGTGCCAGCAGTGAAGGAGGGACGACGTACCAAGAGACCCAGTACTTC. It is translated as CASSEGGTTYQETQYF. The chain is built from TRBV2 and TRBJ2-5, with D possibly being TRBD1 or TRBD2 (5 bases each). The V and J ends lost 1 base and 0 bases respectively, with 12 bases between them. The CDR3 contains 16 residues. The germline gives CDR1 SNHLY, CDR2 FYNNEI.